Given below is one T cell receptor beta chain in context. The antigen is undetermined. This CDR3 has 12 amino acids. The germline CDR1 and CDR2 sequences are DFQATT and SNEGSKA (reference sequence). Using a J-beta primer mix together with a sample-barcoded 5' primer, a second PCR was run for about 6 to 11 cycles. Per-sample output comprised a minimum of 3 million paired-end reads containing CDR3. TCRdb recomputed calls from the 5' RACE reads with MiXCR, one row per CDR3 protein. The top ten hold 13% of the sample, which has 980,000 or so distinct CDR3 sequences, around 48% seen once. The data belong to a study of blood T cells in healthy people across ages. Study as a whole: Researchers report that template switching captured about one barcoded beta molecule per two T cells.

Overall study results and limits: Changes in expanded clonotypes were possibly confounded, as the CMV status of donors was unknown.

The clonotype comes from a man aged 25-40 years in good health. Specimen: blood. The rearrangement joins TRBV20-1 to TRBJ2-4; D is unresolved. The last part of the DNA fits TRBJ2-5 better; the J call may be wrong. The CDR3 DNA follows: TGCAGTGGGGTGGGTCCTGGAGAGACCCAGTACTTC. Encoded protein: CSGVGPGETQYF.